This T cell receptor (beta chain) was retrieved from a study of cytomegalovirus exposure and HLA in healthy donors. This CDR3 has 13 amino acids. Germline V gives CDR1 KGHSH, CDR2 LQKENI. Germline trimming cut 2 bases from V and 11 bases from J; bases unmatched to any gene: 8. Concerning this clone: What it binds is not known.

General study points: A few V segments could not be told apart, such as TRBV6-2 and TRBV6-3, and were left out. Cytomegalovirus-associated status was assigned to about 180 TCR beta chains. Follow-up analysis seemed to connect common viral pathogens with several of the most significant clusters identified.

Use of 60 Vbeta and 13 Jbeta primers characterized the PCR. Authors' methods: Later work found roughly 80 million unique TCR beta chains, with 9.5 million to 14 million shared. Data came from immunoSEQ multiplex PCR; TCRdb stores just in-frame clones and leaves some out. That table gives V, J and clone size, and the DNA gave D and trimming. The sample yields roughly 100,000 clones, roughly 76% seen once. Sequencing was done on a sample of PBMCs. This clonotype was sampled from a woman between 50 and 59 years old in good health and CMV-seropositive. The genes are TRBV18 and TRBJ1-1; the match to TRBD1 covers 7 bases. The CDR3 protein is CASSPNAGTDAFF. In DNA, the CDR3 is TGTGCCAGCTCACCAAACGCCGGGACAGACGCTTTCTTT.